The following is a T cell receptor (beta chain) sequence with its context. TCRdb's copy holds only in-frame clones and misses some; the assay was immunoSEQ multiplex PCR. The sample has approximately 41,000 clones, roughly nine tenths seen once. The data were obtained in a study of OX40 agonist ivuxolimab in advanced cancers. CDR1 is MDHEN, CDR2 SYDVKM, per germline. Trimming cost V 6 bases and J 2 bases, with 20 bases left between them. The CDR3 runs 16 residues. The chain joins TRBV28 to TRBJ2-7, with D perhaps TRBD1 or TRBD2 (5 bases each). This sequence was found in an adult with an advanced solid tumor such as melanoma, head and neck, liver or kidney cancer. The sample here was CD4+ or CD8+ T cells sorted from blood, taken in a trial of the OX40 agonist ivuxolimab. The CDR3 DNA reads TGTGCCAGCAGCCGGTCCCGGGACCTATCCCCCTACGAGCAGTACTTC. Its protein is CASSRSRDLSPYEQYF.